The 27 T cell receptor beta chains in this list originate from one sample, sequenced in a study of cytomegalovirus exposure and HLA in healthy donors. Primers included in the PCR were 60 Vbeta and 13 Jbeta primers. Sequencing was performed with immunoSEQ multiplex PCR; in TCRdb, only in-frame clones are kept and a portion is missing. Reported are 35,000 to 50,000 clones; the ten largest clones contain over 3%. Sequencing was done on a sample of PBMCs. These receptors originate from a woman in her thirties in good health and CMV-seropositive.

The CDR3 loop reads CASSESARGNIQYF. The CDR3 nucleotides are TGTGCCAGCAGTGAATCTGCCAGAGGGAACATTCAGTACTTC. This chain links TRBV25-1 with TRBJ2-4; a possible D gene is TRBD2 (5 bases). CDR1 and CDR2 (germline): MGHDK, SYGVNS. The V and J ends lost 1 base and 7 bases respectively, with 11 bases between them. The CDR3 runs to 14 residues.

The chain recombines TRBV7-8 with TRBJ1-1; the match to TRBD1 covers 8 bases. The CDR3 is made up of 14 amino acids. V lost 5 bases to trimming and J lost 5 bases; unmatched junction nucleotides: 7. Germline V gene lookup returns CDR1 SGHVS and CDR2 FQNEAQ. The CDR3 nucleotides are TGTGCCAGCAGCCCCACAGGGGGACGGACTGAAGCTTTCTTT. Protein: CASSPTGGRTEAFF.

This rearrangement joins TRBV10-3 to TRBJ2-1; TRBD2 matches at 7 bases. V shed 2 bases and J 7 bases; nucleotides not matched to a gene: 5. This CDR3 contains 14 residues. Per germline, CDR1 ENHRY and CDR2 SYGVKD. The CDR3 nucleotides read TGTGCCATCAGTGAGGTTGGGGGGGGAAATGAGCAGTTCTTC. It is translated as CAISEVGGGNEQFF.

V is TRBV7-2 and J is TRBJ2-7, with D possibly TRBD1 on 7 matching bases. Per germline, CDR1 SGHTA and CDR2 FQGNSA. Trimming left V 5 bases short and J 3 bases short, with 17 bases between. The CDR3 has 15 residues. CDR3 DNA sequence: TGTGCCAGCAGCCAGACTAGGGACAGTTACTACGAGCAGTACTTC. Translation gives CASSQTRDSYYEQYF.

The V call is TRBV11-1, the J call TRBJ2-3, with D maybe TRBD1 (5 bases). The V end lost 0 bases, the J end lost 1 base, and 11 bases lay between the germline ends. In germline, CDR1 is SGHAT, CDR2 FQDESV (reference sequence). The CDR3 is 16 residues long. The CDR3 sequence: CASSLAGASRTDTQYF. The CDR3 bases are TGTGCCAGCAGCTTAGCAGGGGCCTCCCGCACAGATACGCAGTATTTT.

The rearrangement uses TRBV29-1 and TRBJ1-2; D uncertain. V lost 5 bases to trimming and J lost 0 bases, with 13 bases between them. The CDR3 spans 14 residues. Looked up from germline, CDR1 is SQVTM and CDR2 is ANQGSEA. The CDR3 region has the DNA TGCAGCGTTACAGCCTCTTCAGCTAACTATGGCTACACCTTC. This encodes CSVTASSANYGYTF. Filled out from reference TRBV29-1 and TRBJ1-2, the complete variable domain reads SAVISQKPSRDICQRGTSLTIQCQVDSQVTMMFWYRQQPGQSLTLIATANQGSEATYESGFVIDKFPISRPNLTFSTLTVSNMSPEDSSIYLCSVTASSANYGYTFGSGTRLTVV.

This rearrangement joins TRBV2 to TRBJ1-3; 7 bases are a match to TRBD1. The V gene's germline CDR1 is SNHLY and CDR2 FYNNEI. This CDR3 has 13 amino acids. With 4 bases clipped from V and 3 bases from J, the junction kept 0 bases outside the gene matches. DNA for the CDR3: TGTGCCAGCAGTGCAGGGGGTGGAAACACCATATATTTT. As protein: CASSAGGGNTIYF.

The V and J genes are TRBV2 and TRBJ2-2; 9 nucleotides align to TRBD2. Per the germline V gene, CDR1 is SNHLY and CDR2 is FYNNEI. The V and J ends lost 6 bases and 3 bases, in that order; junction bases with no gene match: 5. CDR3 length: 15 amino acids. CDR3 DNA: TGTGCCAGCAGACTGGGACTAGCACACACCGGGGAGCTGTTTTTT. Residues: CASRLGLAHTGELFF. Filled out from reference TRBV2 and TRBJ2-2, the complete variable domain reads EPEVTQTPSHQVTQMGQEVILRCVPISNHLYFYWYRQILGQKVEFLVSFYNNEISEKSEIFDDQFSVERPDGSNFTLKIRSTKLEDSAMYFCASRLGLAHTGELFFGEGSRLTVL.

This chain links TRBV30 with TRBJ2-3; D possibly corresponds to TRBD2 (6 bases). Per germline, CDR1 GTSNPN and CDR2 SVGIG (reference sequence). This CDR3 comprises 15 residues. V was shortened by 3 bases and J by 2 bases, with 15 bases between the two germline ends. The CDR3, as DNA: TGTGCCTGGAGCGAGTGGCGGGGCAACACAGATACGCAGTATTTT. It is translated as CAWSEWRGNTDTQYF. Combining the CDR3 with reference TRBV30 and TRBJ2-3 gives the whole variable domain SQTIHQWPATLVQPVGSPLSLECTVEGTSNPNLYWYRQAAGRGLQLLFYSVGIGQISSEVPQNLSASRPQDRQFILSSKKLLLSDSGFYLCAWSEWRGNTDTQYFGPGTRLTVL.

The rearrangement joins TRBV7-2 to TRBJ2-5; D not certain. Per germline, CDR1 SGHTA and CDR2 FQGNSA. Between the trimmed V and J ends, which lost 2 bases and 6 bases, there was a span of 13 bases. The CDR3 is made up of 14 amino acids. The chain's CDR3 is CASSLLPRPQTQYF. CDR3 DNA: TGTGCCAGCAGCTTACTCCCGAGGCCGCAGACCCAGTACTTC. The full variable domain, in which reference TRBV7-2 and TRBJ2-5 provide the parts outside the CDR3, is GAGVSQSPSNKVTEKGKDVELRCDPISGHTALYWYRQSLGQGLEFLIYFQGNSAPDKSGLPSDRFSAERTGGSVSTLTIQRTQQEDSAVYLCASSLLPRPQTQYFGPGTRLLVL.

This chain links TRBV18 with TRBJ2-7; a possible D gene is TRBD1 (6 bases). Germline-derived CDR1 and CDR2 are KGHSH and LQKENI. The CDR3 runs to 15 residues. The V end lost 4 bases, the J end lost 2 bases, and 15 bases lay between the germline ends. The CDR3 nucleotides are TGTGCCAGCTCACTCTCGGTACAGGGCCCCTACGAGCAGTACTTC. This sequence encodes CASSLSVQGPYEQYF.

The gene calls are TRBV6-5 and TRBJ1-5; 9 nucleotides line up with TRBD1. J was trimmed by 3 bases and V by 4 bases; bases with no gene match: 7. Germline assignment: CDR1 MNHEY and CDR2 SVGAGI. The CDR3 extends over 16 amino acids. CDR3 bases: TGTGCCAGCAGTTCGTGGACAGGGGCGTTCAATCAGCCCCAGCATTTT. Translation gives CASSSWTGAFNQPQHF.

This sequence joins TRBV5-1 and TRBJ2-5, with D uncertain. The germline V gene encodes CDR1 SGHRS and CDR2 YFSETQ. This CDR3 is built from 14 residues. V lost 2 bases and J lost 1, with 9 bases in between. Here the CDR3 DNA reads TGCGCCAGCAGCTTTGTACTGCCCCAAGAGACCCAGTACTTC. It specifies CASSFVLPQETQYF.

This chain connects TRBV30 to TRBJ1-5, with no clear D. The V end was cut by 2 bases, the J end by 4 bases, with 9 bases between. The length of the CDR3 is 13 residues. From germline, CDR1 is GTSNPN and CDR2 SVGIG (reference sequence). The CDR3 DNA follows: TGTGCCTGGAGTACCAGGACTAATCAGCCCCAGCATTTT. Translated, it gives CAWSTRTNQPQHF. Full variable domain (outside the CDR3, taken from reference TRBV30 and TRBJ1-5): SQTIHQWPATLVQPVGSPLSLECTVEGTSNPNLYWYRQAAGRGLQLLFYSVGIGQISSEVPQNLSASRPQDRQFILSSKKLLLSDSGFYLCAWSTRTNQPQHFGDGTRLSIL.

The gene calls are TRBV30 and TRBJ2-5; maybe TRBD1 (6 bases). In germline, CDR1 is GTSNPN, CDR2 SVGIG (reference sequence). The CDR3 contains 15 residues. Trimming left V 2 bases short and J 2 bases short, with 15 bases between. This CDR3 reads CAWSLGQSIQETQYF. In DNA form, the CDR3 reads TGTGCCTGGAGTTTGGGACAATCCATTCAAGAGACCCAGTACTTC.

The rearrangement links TRBV19 to TRBJ2-3, with 8 bases lining up with TRBD1. V dropped 7 bases and J dropped 3; count of bases not matched to a gene: 6. The CDR3 covers 14 residues. CDR1 LNHDA and CDR2 SQIVND come from the germline V gene (reference sequence). CDR3 coding DNA: TGTGCCAGTAAGGGGGGACAGGATACAGATACGCAGTATTTT. This codes for CASKGGQDTDTQYF. Full variable domain (missing parts from reference TRBV19 and TRBJ2-3): DGGITQSPKYLFRKEGQNVTLSCEQNLNHDAMYWYRQDPGQGLRLIYYSQIVNDFQKGDIAEGYSVSREKKESFPLTVTSAQKNPTAFYLCASKGGQDTDTQYFGPGTRLTVL.

DNA for the CDR3: TGTGCCAGCAGCCCCAGGGGGCCGGGCACCGGGGAGCTGTTTTTT. Protein product: CASSPRGPGTGELFF. This chain links TRBV6-5 with TRBJ2-2; TRBD1 matches 8 bases. The CDR3 runs 15 residues. Germline-derived CDR1 and CDR2 are MNHEY and SVGAGI. The ends lost 6 bases at V and 4 bases at J; junction bases unmatched: 7.

A word on this clone: Other DNA sequences in the same sample also yield this CDR3. The rearrangement uses TRBV23-1 and TRBJ2-3; 9 bases agree with TRBD2. TRBV23-1 is designated an ORF whose function remains uncertain. Trimming at V came to 0 bases and at J to 3 bases, leaving 4 bases not matched to a gene. The CDR3 consists of 16 residues. The CDR3 sequence: CASSQSAGGPTDTQYF. The CDR3 region has the DNA TGCGCCAGCAGTCAATCGGCGGGGGGGCCTACAGATACGCAGTATTTT.

The chain's CDR3 is CASSPAATGFNEQYF. CDR3 nucleotide sequence: TGTGCCAGCAGCCCGGCGGCGACAGGGTTCAACGAGCAGTACTTC. The chain couples TRBV5-4 to TRBJ2-7; 7 nucleotides match TRBD1. V shed 4 bases, J shed 5 bases, and the junction held 12 bases outside the gene matches. The CDR3 is 15 amino acids. Germline lookup yields CDR1 SGHNT and CDR2 YYREEE (reference sequence). The full variable domain, rest sourced from reference TRBV5-4 and TRBJ2-7, is ETGVTQSPTHLIKTRGQQVTLRCSSQSGHNTVSWYQQALGQGPQFIFQYYREEENGRGNFPPRFSGLQFPNYSSELNVNALELDDSALYLCASSPAATGFNEQYFGPGTRLTVT.

This chain joins TRBV5-8 and TRBJ2-7, with D maybe TRBD1 (5 bases). This CDR3 contains 13 residues. V was trimmed by 3 bases and J by 4 bases, leaving 11 bases between them. Per the germline V gene, CDR1 is SGHTS and CDR2 is YDEGEE. The CDR3 sequence is CASSSQGRYEQYF. In nucleotides, the CDR3 is TGTGCCAGCAGCTCGCAGGGAAGATACGAGCAGTACTTC.

V is TRBV5-5 and J is TRBJ1-1; D gene uncertain. The germline V gene has CDR1 SGHKS and CDR2 YYEKEE (reference sequence). The CDR3 consists of 14 residues. Trimming took off 0 bases at V and 0 bases at J, with 6 bases between the two ends. This CDR3 reads CASSLAVMNTEAFF. DNA for the CDR3: TGTGCCAGCAGCTTGGCCGTTATGAACACTGAAGCTTTCTTT.

The V call is TRBV2, the J call TRBJ2-5; no definite D call. The DNA end is a closer match to TRBJ2-7, so the J assignment may be wrong. The CDR3 extends over 11 amino acids. Germline lookup yields CDR1 SNHLY and CDR2 FYNNEI. CDR3 loop: CASLDAYEQYF. Written as DNA, the CDR3 is TGTGCCAGCCTAGACGCCTACGAGCAGTACTTC.

This rearrangement joins TRBV19 to TRBJ2-7; D ambiguous. CDR3 length equals 14 residues. Germline V gene sequence: CDR1 LNHDA, CDR2 SQIVND (reference sequence). Trimming removed 2 bases at V and 2 bases at J, with 10 bases between. Here the CDR3 reads CASSISPGAYEQYF. The CDR3 DNA is TGTGCCAGTAGTATATCCCCCGGAGCCTACGAGCAGTACTTC.

Notes on this clone: This CDR3 is also generated by other DNA sequences in the sample. CDR3 sequence: CASSSAGTDEKLFF. CDR3 in DNA: TGTGCCAGCAGCTCCGCCGGGACAGATGAAAAACTGTTTTTT. V gene TRBV6-6 combines with J gene TRBJ1-4, with TRBD1 matching over 7 bases. V lost 6 bases to trimming and J lost 6 bases; unmatched junction nucleotides: 7. The CDR3 totals 14 residues. Germline values: CDR1 MNHNY, CDR2 SVGAGI (reference sequence).

The chain couples TRBV5-1 to TRBJ1-2; 11 bases line up with TRBD1. This CDR3 region has 16 residues. V lost 4 bases, J lost 4 bases, and 9 bases stayed unmatched. CDR1 SGHRS and CDR2 YFSETQ come from the germline V gene. The chain's CDR3 is CASSPDRGPTAYGYTF. CDR3 sequence (DNA): TGCGCCAGCAGCCCGGACAGGGGGCCGACGGCCTATGGCTACACCTTC.

The CDR3 DNA follows: TGTGCCAGCAGTCTTTACCAGTCGAACACTGAAGCTTTCTTT. As protein: CASSLYQSNTEAFF. The chain is built from TRBV7-2 and TRBJ1-1; no reliable D call. Trimming shortened V by 6 bases and J by 1 base, and 12 bases separated the two germline ends. This CDR3 is 14 amino acids long. Germline CDR1 reads SGHTA; CDR2 reads FQGNSA.

The J gene is TRBJ2-7, the V gene TRBV6-6; 7 bases match TRBD2. The CDR3 is 15 amino acids. With 2 bases clipped from V and 0 bases from J, the junction kept 4 bases outside the gene matches. The germline V gene encodes CDR1 MNHNY and CDR2 SVGAGI (reference sequence). The CDR3 DNA sequence: TGTGCCAGCAGTTACCCAGCGGGAACCTCCTACGAGCAGTACTTC. It yields the protein CASSYPAGTSYEQYF.